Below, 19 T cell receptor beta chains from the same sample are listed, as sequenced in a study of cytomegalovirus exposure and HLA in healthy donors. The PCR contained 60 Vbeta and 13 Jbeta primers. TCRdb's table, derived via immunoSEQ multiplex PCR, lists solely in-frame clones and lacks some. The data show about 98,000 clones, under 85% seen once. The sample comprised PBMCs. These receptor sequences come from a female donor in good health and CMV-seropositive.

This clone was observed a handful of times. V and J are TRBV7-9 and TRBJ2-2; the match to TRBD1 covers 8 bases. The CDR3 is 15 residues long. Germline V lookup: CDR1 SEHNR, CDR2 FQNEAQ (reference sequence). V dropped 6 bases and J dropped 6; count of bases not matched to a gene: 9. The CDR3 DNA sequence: TGTGCCAGCAGTGGCCCAGGGGGCAGGGCCGGGGAGCTGTTTTTT. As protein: CASSGPGGRAGELFF.

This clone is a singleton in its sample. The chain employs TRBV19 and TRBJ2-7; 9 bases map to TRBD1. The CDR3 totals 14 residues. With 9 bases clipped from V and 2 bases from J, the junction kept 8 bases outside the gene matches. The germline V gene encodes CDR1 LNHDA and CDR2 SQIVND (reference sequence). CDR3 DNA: TGTGCCAGCTGCCCCGGGACAGGGCCCTACGAGCAGTACTTC. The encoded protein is CASCPGTGPYEQYF.

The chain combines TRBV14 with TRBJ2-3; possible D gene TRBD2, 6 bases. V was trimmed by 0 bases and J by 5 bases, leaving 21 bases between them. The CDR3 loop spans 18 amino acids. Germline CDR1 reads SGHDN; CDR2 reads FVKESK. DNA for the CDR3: TGTGCCAGCAGCCAAGAAGGCAGCTTTGGGCGGGGTAAAGATACGCAGTATTTT. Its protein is CASSQEGSFGRGKDTQYF.

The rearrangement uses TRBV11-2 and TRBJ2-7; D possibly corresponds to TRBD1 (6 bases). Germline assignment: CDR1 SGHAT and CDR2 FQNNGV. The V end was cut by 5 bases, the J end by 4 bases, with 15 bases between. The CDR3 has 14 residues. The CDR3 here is CASSPTGTIYEQYF. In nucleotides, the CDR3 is TGTGCCAGCAGCCCAACCGGGACAATATACGAGCAGTACTTC.

The chain's CDR3 is CASSKTGQGNSPLHF. The DNA for the CDR3 is TGTGCCAGCAGCAAGACGGGACAGGGTAATTCACCCCTCCACTTT. The gene calls are TRBV7-9 and TRBJ1-6, with 9 bases lining up with TRBD1. V shed 5 bases, J shed 6 bases, and the junction held 5 bases outside the gene matches. The CDR3 loop spans 15 amino acids. Germline V CDR1 and CDR2: SEHNR, FQNEAQ (reference sequence).

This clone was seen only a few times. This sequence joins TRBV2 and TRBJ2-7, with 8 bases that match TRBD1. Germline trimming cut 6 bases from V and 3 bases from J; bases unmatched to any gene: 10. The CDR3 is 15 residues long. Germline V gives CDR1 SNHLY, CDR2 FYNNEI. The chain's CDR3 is CASRAGTGFNYEQYF. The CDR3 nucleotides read TGTGCCAGCAGAGCTGGGACAGGATTCAACTACGAGCAGTACTTC. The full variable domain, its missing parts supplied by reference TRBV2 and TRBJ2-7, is EPEVTQTPSHQVTQMGQEVILRCVPISNHLYFYWYRQILGQKVEFLVSFYNNEISEKSEIFDDQFSVERPDGSNFTLKIRSTKLEDSAMYFCASRAGTGFNYEQYFGPGTRLTVT.

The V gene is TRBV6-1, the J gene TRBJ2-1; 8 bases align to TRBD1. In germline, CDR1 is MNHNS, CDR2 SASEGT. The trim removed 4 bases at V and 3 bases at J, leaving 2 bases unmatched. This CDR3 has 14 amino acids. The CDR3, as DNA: TGTGCCAGCAGTGTCGGGACAGGCTACAATGAGCAGTTCTTC. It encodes CASSVGTGYNEQFF.

The DNA of the CDR3 is TGTGCCAGCAGCTTACCGGGACAGGGGCCCTACGAGCAGTACTTC. Encoded protein: CASSLPGQGPYEQYF. The chain recombines TRBV7-9 with TRBJ2-7; 10 bases are shared with TRBD1. Germline loops: CDR1 SEHNR, CDR2 FQNEAQ (reference sequence). The CDR3 is 15 amino acids. Losses at the gene ends were 2 bases for V and 2 bases for J; bases not matched to a gene: 3.

CDR3 sequence reads: CASSLDYTSRTGDTEAFF. The CDR3 bases are TGCGCCAGCAGCTTGGACTACACAAGTCGGACAGGGGACACTGAAGCTTTCTTT. The rearrangement links TRBV5-1 to TRBJ1-1, with TRBD1 identical over 9 bases. Looked up from germline, CDR1 is SGHRS and CDR2 is YFSETQ. The CDR3 sequence is 18 residues long. Trimming took 0 bases from V and 3 from J; bases not matched to a gene: 12.

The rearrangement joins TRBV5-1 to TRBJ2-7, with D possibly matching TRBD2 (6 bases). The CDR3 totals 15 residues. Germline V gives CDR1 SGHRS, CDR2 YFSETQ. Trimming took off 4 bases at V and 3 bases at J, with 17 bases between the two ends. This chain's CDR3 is CASSLGTAVNYEQYF. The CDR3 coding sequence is TGCGCCAGCAGCCTTGGGACTGCAGTCAACTACGAGCAGTACTTC.

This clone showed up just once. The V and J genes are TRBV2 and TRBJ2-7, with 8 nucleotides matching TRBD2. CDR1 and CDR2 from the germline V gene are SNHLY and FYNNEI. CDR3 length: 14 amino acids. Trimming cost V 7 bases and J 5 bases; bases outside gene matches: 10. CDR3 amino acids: CASTDPGRDDEQYF. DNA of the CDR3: TGTGCCAGCACTGACCCCGGGAGGGACGACGAGCAGTACTTC.

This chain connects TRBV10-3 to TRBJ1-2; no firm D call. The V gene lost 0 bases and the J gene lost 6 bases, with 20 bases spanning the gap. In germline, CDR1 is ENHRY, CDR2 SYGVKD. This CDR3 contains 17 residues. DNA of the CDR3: TGTGCCATCAGTGAGTCGAACACCGAACCCAATTCCGATGGCTACACCTTC. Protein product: CAISESNTEPNSDGYTF.

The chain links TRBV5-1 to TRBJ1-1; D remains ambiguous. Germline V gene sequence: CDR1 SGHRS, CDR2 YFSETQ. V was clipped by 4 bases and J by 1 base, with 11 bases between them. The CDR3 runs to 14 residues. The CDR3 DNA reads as TGCGCCAGCAGCATACTAACTGGGAACACTGAAGCTTTCTTT. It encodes CASSILTGNTEAFF. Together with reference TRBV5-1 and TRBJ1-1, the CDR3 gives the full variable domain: KAGVTQTPRYLIKTRGQQVTLSCSPISGHRSVSWYQQTPGQGLQFLFEYFSETQRNKGNFPGRFSGRQFSNSRSEMNVSTLELGDSALYLCASSILTGNTEAFFGQGTRLTVV.

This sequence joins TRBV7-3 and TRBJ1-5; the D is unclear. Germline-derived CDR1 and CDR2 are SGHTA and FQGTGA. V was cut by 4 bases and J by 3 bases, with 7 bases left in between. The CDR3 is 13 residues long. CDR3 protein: CASSSGVNQPQHF. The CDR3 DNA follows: TGTGCCAGCAGCTCCGGGGTCAATCAGCCCCAGCATTTT. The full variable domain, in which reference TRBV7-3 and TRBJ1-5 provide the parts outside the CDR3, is GAGVSQTPSNKVTEKGKYVELRCDPISGHTALYWYRQSLGQGPEFLIYFQGTGAADDSGLPNDRFFAVRPEGSVSTLKIQRTERGDSAVYLCASSSGVNQPQHFGDGTRLSIL.

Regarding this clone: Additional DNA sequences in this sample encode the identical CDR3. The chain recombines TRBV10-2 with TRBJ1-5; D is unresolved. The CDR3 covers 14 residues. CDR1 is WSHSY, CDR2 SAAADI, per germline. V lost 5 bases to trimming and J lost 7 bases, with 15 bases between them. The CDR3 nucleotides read TGCGCCAGCAGTTCTCCAGATAGGAGACAGCCCCAGCATTTT. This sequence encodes CASSSPDRRQPQHF.

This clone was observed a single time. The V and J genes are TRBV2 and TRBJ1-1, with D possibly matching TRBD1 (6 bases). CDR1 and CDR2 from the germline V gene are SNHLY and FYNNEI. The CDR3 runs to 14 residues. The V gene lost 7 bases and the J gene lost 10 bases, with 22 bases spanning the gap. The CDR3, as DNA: TGTGCCAGCATTTATGAGGGGGGGCGGATAAGAGCTTTCTTT. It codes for CASIYEGGRIRAFF.

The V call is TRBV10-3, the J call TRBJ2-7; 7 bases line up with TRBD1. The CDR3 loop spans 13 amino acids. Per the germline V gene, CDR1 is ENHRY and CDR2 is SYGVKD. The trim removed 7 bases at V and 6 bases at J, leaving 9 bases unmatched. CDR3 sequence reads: CAIKGAEGSEQYF. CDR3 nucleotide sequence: TGTGCCATCAAGGGGGCCGAAGGGAGCGAGCAGTACTTC.

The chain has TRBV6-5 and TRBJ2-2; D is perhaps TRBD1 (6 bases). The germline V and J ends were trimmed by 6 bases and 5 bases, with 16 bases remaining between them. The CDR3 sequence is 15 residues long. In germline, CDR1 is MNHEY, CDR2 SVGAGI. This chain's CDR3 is CASSPGVTRTGELFF. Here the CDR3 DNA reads TGTGCCAGCAGCCCAGGGGTGACTCGAACCGGGGAGCTGTTTTTT.

The CDR3 DNA is TGTGCCAGCAGCGCCGGAGGCGGAATTAATGAAAAACTGTTTTTT. It codes for CASSAGGGINEKLFF. This sequence joins TRBV9 and TRBJ1-4, with D hard to call. Trimming took off 3 bases at V and 4 bases at J, with 13 bases between the two ends. The CDR3 totals 15 residues. The germline V gene encodes CDR1 SGDLS and CDR2 YYNGEE.